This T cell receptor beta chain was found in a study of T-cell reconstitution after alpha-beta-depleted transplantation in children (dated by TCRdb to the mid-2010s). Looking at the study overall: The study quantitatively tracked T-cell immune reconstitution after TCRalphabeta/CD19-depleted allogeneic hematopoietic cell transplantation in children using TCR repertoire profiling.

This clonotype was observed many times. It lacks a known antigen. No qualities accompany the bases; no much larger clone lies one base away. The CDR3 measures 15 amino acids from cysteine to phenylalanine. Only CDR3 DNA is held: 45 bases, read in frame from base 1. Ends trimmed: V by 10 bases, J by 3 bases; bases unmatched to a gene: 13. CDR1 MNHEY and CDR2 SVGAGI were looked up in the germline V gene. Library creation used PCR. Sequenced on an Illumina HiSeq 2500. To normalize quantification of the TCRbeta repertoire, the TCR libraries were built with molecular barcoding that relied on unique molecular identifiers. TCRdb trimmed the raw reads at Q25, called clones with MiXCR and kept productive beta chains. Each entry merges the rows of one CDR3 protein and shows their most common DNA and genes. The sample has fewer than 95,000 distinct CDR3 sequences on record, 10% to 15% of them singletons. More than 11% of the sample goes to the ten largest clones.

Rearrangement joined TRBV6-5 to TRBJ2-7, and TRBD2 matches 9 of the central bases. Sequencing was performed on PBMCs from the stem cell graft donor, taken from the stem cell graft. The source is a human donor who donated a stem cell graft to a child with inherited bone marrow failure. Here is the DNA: TGTGCCACCAGGGGGGTATCTAGCGGGGTCTACGAGCAGTACTTC. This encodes CATRGVSSGVYEQYF.